The present T cell receptor beta chain was sequenced within a study of blood T cell repertoires in COVID-19. About the research overall: The samples span acute and convalescent COVID-19 from the United States, Italy and Spain. PBMCs, B-cell-depleted T cells, or T cells provided the cDNA or gDNA that made up the material.

The CDR3 runs 14 residues. V was shortened by 2 bases and J by 6 bases, with 11 bases between the two germline ends. Per the germline V gene, CDR1 is LNHDA and CDR2 is SQIVND (reference sequence). At least ten counts were recorded for this clone. Original handling: Amplification of reference gene primers was used by the study to estimate nucleated cell counts. Libraries were prepared by immunoSEQ multiplex PCR; TCRdb keeps only in-frame clonotypes and omits some of them. Clone size and the V and J calls come from that table; the DNA yielded D and trimming. The sample comprises around 23,000 clones, 72% of which are singletons, and approximately 45% rests with the top ten.

Material for sequencing was peripheral blood. The rearrangement uses TRBV19 and TRBJ1-5; no clear D. This receptor was identified in a woman older than 75 with acute or convalescent COVID-19. The CDR3 DNA is TGTGCCAGTAGTATAAGTCCAGAGGGTCAGCCCCAGCATTTT. Translation: CASSISPEGQPQHF.